The 14 T cell receptor beta chains listed next were all sequenced from one sample in a study of glioma-infiltrating T cells. Using RNA template, CDR3s of TCR alpha and beta were amplified with iRepertoire arm-PCR. TCRdb re-called the multiplex PCR reads with MiXCR, one entry per CDR3 protein. Of about 140,000 distinct CDR3 sequences detected, more than 35% appear once; the ten largest clones hold around a fifth. Specimen: glioma tissue, nonneoplastic brain tissue, or PBMCs (not recorded which). The receptors were gathered from a human donor with low-grade glioma or glioblastoma, undergoing nonglioma brain surgery, or in good health (not recorded which).

This clonotype was counted a single time. The rearrangement uses TRBV7-2 and TRBJ1-5; the D gene is possibly TRBD1 (5 bases). V shed 5 bases and J shed 1 base, with 12 bases lying between them. The CDR3 contains 15 residues. Germline loops: CDR1 SGHTA, CDR2 FQGNSA. CDR3 coding DNA: TGTGCCAGCAGCCCCGGGCGGGGGAGCAATCAGCCCCAGCATTTT. Residues: CASSPGRGSNQPQHF. Filled out from reference TRBV7-2 and TRBJ1-5, the complete variable domain reads GAGVSQSPSNKVTEKGKDVELRCDPISGHTALYWYRQSLGQGLEFLIYFQGNSAPDKSGLPSDRFSAERTGGSVSTLTIQRTQQEDSAVYLCASSPGRGSNQPQHFGDGTRLSIL.

This clonotype was counted only a few times. The chain joins TRBV15 to TRBJ2-7; maybe TRBD2 (5 bases). Germline CDR1 LNHNV, CDR2 YYDKDF (reference sequence). This CDR3 is 8 amino acids long. Trimming removed 11 bases from V and 7 bases from J, with 6 bases in between. CDR3 sequence: CAPGEQYF. The CDR3, as DNA: TGTGCCCCGGGAGAGCAGTACTTC.

There are a few counts of this clonotype. The V and J genes are TRBV12-3 or TRBV12-4 and TRBJ2-5; possible D gene TRBD1, 7 bases. Trimming removed 2 bases at V and 5 bases at J, with 9 bases between. This CDR3 spans 13 amino acids. CDR3 in amino acids: CASSLSGGETQYF. CDR3 bases: TGTGCCAGCAGTTTATCAGGGGGGGAGACCCAGTACTTC.

The chain combines TRBV7-2 with TRBJ2-5; 7 nucleotides match TRBD1. Germline V gene data show CDR1 as SGHTA and CDR2 as FQGNSA. CDR3 length: 13 residues. The trim removed 5 bases at V and 2 bases at J, leaving 2 bases unmatched. The DNA of the CDR3 is TGTGCCAGCAGCGTGGGACAGCAAGAGACCCAGTACTTC. Protein product: CASSVGQQETQYF.

The chain carries TRBV19 and TRBJ2-1; maybe TRBD1 (6 bases). The CDR3 extends over 13 amino acids. Trimming stripped 7 bases from V and 10 bases from J, with 17 bases between. CDR1 LNHDA and CDR2 SQIVND come from the germline V gene (reference sequence). The CDR3 DNA sequence: TGTGCCAGTAAGAGCCACTACGACAGGGAGCAGTTCTTC. Translation: CASKSHYDREQFF.

Only a few counts were recorded for this clonotype. In nucleotides, the CDR3 is TGCAGTGCTAGAGTGGGGGGGGCCCTGTCGACCCAGTACTTC. Protein: CSARVGGALSTQYF. J is TRBJ2-5 and V is TRBV20-1; possibly TRBD2 for D (7 bases). The CDR3 is 14 amino acids. V gave up 1 base and J gave up 7 bases, with 16 bases separating them. Germline CDR1 reads DFQATT; CDR2 reads SNEGSKA (reference sequence).

The chain joins TRBV6-6 to TRBJ1-2; D is possibly TRBD1 (5 bases). Looked up from germline, CDR1 is MNHNY and CDR2 is SVGAGI (reference sequence). Trimming pared 5 bases from V and 7 bases from J, leaving 14 bases between. This CDR3 spans 13 amino acids. The CDR3 loop is CASSNQGFRGYTF. The CDR3 DNA reads as TGTGCCAGCAGTAACCAGGGATTTCGTGGCTACACCTTC.

V is TRBV24-1 and J is TRBJ2-7, with TRBD1 matching 8 bases. V lost 9 bases, J lost 5 bases, and 8 bases stayed unmatched. CDR1 is KGHDR and CDR2 is SFDVKD in the germline V gene. The CDR3 has 13 residues. The CDR3 DNA follows: TGTGCCACCGCGGACAGGGTGGGAAACGAGCAGTACTTC. Amino acids: CATADRVGNEQYF.

Remarks on this clonotype: One junction end does not reproduce the germline sequence, and a read error may be involved. V usage is TRBV10-3 and J usage is TRBJ2-3; TRBD2 aligns across 10 bases. Germline V CDR1 and CDR2: ENHRY, SYGVKD. The CDR3 contains 14 residues. The CDR3: CAISKSTSGDTQYF. DNA of the CDR3: TGTGCCATCAGTAAGTCGACTAGCGGGGATACGCAGTATTTT.

This clonotype was found a few times. The chain uses TRBV28 and TRBJ2-1; D is undetermined. In germline, CDR1 is MDHEN, CDR2 SYDVKM. V was pared by 7 bases and J by 6 bases, with 19 bases between. The CDR3 covers 15 residues. The DNA for the CDR3 is TGTGCCAGCACCCCCGGTCCCCCGAACTCCAATGAGCAGTTCTTC. This translates into CASTPGPPNSNEQFF.

There are a few counts of this clonotype. V usage is TRBV20-1 and J usage is TRBJ2-7; 8 bases fit TRBD1. J was trimmed by 4 bases and V by 6 bases; bases with no gene match: 11. Germline V gene sequence: CDR1 DFQATT, CDR2 SNEGSKA (reference sequence). The CDR3 consists of 14 residues. The CDR3 is CSAQDRDVKYEQYF. DNA of the CDR3: TGCAGTGCCCAGGACAGGGACGTCAAGTACGAGCAGTACTTC.

The chain carries TRBV28 and TRBJ2-7; D perhaps matches TRBD1 (5 bases). This CDR3 is built from 12 residues. Germline assignment: CDR1 MDHEN and CDR2 SYDVKM. Trimming cost V 7 bases and J 0 bases, with 7 bases left between them. DNA of the CDR3: TGTGCCAGCACGACAGCCTCCTACGAGCAGTACTTC. Translated, it gives CASTTASYEQYF.

The chain recombines TRBV27 with TRBJ1-6; D uncertain. Germline CDR1 reads MNHEY; CDR2 reads SMNVEV (reference sequence). The germline V and J ends were trimmed by 3 bases and 7 bases, with 7 bases remaining between them. The CDR3 contains 13 residues. The DNA for the CDR3 is TGTGCCAGCAGTTTTCAGACAAATTCACCCCTCCACTTT. This translates into CASSFQTNSPLHF.

This chain uses TRBV29-1 with TRBJ1-2; possibly TRBD1 for D (5 bases). With 2 bases removed from V and 6 bases from J, the gap between germline ends came to 16 bases. The CDR3 runs to 14 residues. Germline values: CDR1 SQVTM, CDR2 ANQGSEA. The DNA for the CDR3 is TGCAGCGTTGAAAGCGGGGCTGGGGGAGATGGCTACACCTTC. Translated, it gives CSVESGAGGDGYTF.